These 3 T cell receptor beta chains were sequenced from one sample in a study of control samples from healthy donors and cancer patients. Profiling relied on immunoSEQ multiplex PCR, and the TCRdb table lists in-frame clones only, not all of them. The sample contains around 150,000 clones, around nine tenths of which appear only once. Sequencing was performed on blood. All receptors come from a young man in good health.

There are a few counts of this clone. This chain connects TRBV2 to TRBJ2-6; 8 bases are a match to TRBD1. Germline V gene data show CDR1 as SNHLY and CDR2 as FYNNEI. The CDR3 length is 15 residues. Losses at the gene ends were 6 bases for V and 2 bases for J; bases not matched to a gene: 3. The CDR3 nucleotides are TGTGCCAGCAGAGCGGACAGGGCTGGGGCCAACGTCCTGACTTTC. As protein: CASRADRAGANVLTF.

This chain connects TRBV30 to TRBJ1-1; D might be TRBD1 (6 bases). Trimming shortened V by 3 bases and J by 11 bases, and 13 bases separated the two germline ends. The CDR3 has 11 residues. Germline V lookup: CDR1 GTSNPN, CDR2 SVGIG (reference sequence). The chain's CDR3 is CAWRLEGGAFF. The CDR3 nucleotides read TGTGCCTGGAGACTTGAGGGGGGGGCTTTCTTT. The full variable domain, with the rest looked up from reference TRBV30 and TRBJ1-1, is SQTIHQWPATLVQPVGSPLSLECTVEGTSNPNLYWYRQAAGRGLQLLFYSVGIGQISSEVPQNLSASRPQDRQFILSSKKLLLSDSGFYLCAWRLEGGAFFGQGTRLTVV.

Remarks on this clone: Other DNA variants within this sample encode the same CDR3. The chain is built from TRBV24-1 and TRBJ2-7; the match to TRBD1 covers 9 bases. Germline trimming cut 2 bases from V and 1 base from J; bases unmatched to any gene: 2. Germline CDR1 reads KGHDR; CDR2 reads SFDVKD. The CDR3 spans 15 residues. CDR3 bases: TGTGCCACCAGTGATTCCGGGACAGGGTCCTACGAGCAGTACTTC. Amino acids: CATSDSGTGSYEQYF.